This T cell receptor beta chain was sequenced for a study of blood T cells in healthy people across ages. Comment on this clonotype: Its target is unknown. The junction does not match germline at one end; this may be a read error.

The study, taken as a whole, reports: Relative to aged donors, long-lived donors carried more naive CD4+ cells and displayed higher diversity. Those diversity estimates obtained from one million T cells were thought to be underestimates.

Ranging in age from about 6 to 95, the donors were healthy Caucasian individuals from Russia. With a J-beta primer mix and a sample-barcoded 5' primer, a second PCR ran about 7 to 11 cycles. A template-switch adaptor containing 12 random nucleotides labeled each cDNA molecule. TCRdb re-called the 5' RACE reads through MiXCR, storing one row per CDR3 protein. The sample contains under 2 million distinct CDR3 sequences, roughly 32% of which appear only once. The receptor comes from a woman in her twenties or thirties in good health. The source material was blood.

The CDR3 reads CASSHQGLLKTYGQYF. CDR3 coding DNA: TGTGCCAGCAGCCATCAGGGACTTCTAAAAACCTACGGGCAGTACTTC. J is TRBJ2-7 and V is TRBV14; TRBD2 might be the D (6 bases). Germline CDR1 SGHDN, CDR2 FVKESK. The CDR3 spans 16 residues. Variable domain in full (rest from reference TRBV14 and TRBJ2-7): EAGVTQFPSHSVIEKGQTVTLRCDPISGHDNLYWYRRVMGKEIKFLLHFVKESKQDESGMPNNRFLAERTGGTYSTLKVQPAELEDSGVYFCASSHQGLLKTYGQYFGPGTRLTVT.